This TCR beta chain was recovered during a study of blood T cell repertoires in COVID-19. Participant ages covered about 18 to 90 years across about 25 US areas. Losses at the gene ends were 2 bases for V and 6 bases for J; bases not matched to a gene: 9. Looked up from germline, CDR1 is SGHRS and CDR2 is YFSETQ. CDR3 length: 15 amino acids. Generated by immunoSEQ multiplex PCR, the TCRdb table keeps only in-frame clones and is missing some. The repertoire holds hundreds of thousands of clones, about nine tenths seen once, with around 1.3% in the top ten. Source material: PBMCs or T cells enriched from blood (not recorded which). The chain uses TRBV5-1 and TRBJ1-1, with 8 bases lining up with TRBD1. This clonotype was sampled from a woman aged 40 to 50 with acute COVID-19. CDR3 residues: CASSLYRGGSSEAFF. The CDR3 DNA follows: TGCGCCAGCAGCTTATACAGGGGGGGTAGTTCTGAAGCTTTCTTT. Filled out from reference TRBV5-1 and TRBJ1-1, the complete variable domain reads KAGVTQTPRYLIKTRGQQVTLSCSPISGHRSVSWYQQTPGQGLQFLFEYFSETQRNKGNFPGRFSGRQFSNSRSEMNVSTLELGDSALYLCASSLYRGGSSEAFFGQGTRLTVV.